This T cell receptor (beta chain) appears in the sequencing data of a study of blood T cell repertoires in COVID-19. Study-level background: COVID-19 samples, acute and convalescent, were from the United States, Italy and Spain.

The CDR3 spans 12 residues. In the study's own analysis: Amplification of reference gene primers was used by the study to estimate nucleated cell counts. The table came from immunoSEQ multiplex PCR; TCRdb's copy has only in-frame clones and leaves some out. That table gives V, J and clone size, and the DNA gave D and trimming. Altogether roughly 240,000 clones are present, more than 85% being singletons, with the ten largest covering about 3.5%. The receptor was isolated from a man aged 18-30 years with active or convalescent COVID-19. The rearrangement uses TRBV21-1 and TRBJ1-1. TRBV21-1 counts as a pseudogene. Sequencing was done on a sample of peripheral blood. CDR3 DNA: TGTGCCAGCAGGACGAGGCTCCCTGAAGCTTTCTTT. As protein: CASRTRLPEAFF.